The sequence of this TCR beta chain was determined in a study of CXCR3-negative and CXCR3-positive naive CD8 T cells (dated by TCRdb to between 2018 and 2020). A note on the overall study: About 135 million TRB reads were obtained in total, roughly 1.5 +/- 0.3 million reads per library. Naive subsets from about 5 donors and memory cells from 3 donors were included in the TRBV-TRBJ cluster analysis. Diversity and physicochemical repertoire analyses were performed on about a dozen donors pooled from two independent experiments. General conclusions and limits of the study: Because surface CD5, which has been linked to self-reactivity in mice, was comparable between naive subsets, TCR interaction strength was also inferred from TRB CDR3 physicochemical properties. Comparably high repertoire diversity was found in both naive subsets, whereas much lower repertoire diversity was found in memory CD8+ T cells. Because CXCR3 expression was partially decreased after cryopreservation, freshly isolated PBMCs were used for most assays. TRB CDR3s from CXCR3-positive naive cells showed higher hydrophobicity (lower Kidera factor 4), lower energy, and higher strength and volume indices than CXCR3-negative naive cells. Within the same donor, TRBV-TRBJ usage looked similar between naive CXCR3-negative and CXCR3-positive cells, but memory cells had distinct patterns.

Each CD8+ T cell subset was flow-sorted in triplicate, and 300,000 or so cells per subset were placed directly into RLT lysis buffer. Naive CD8+ T cells were defined stringently as CD45RO-CCR7+CD27+CD95- to exclude memory contaminants. Peripheral blood mononuclear cells were isolated from buffy coats using standard density gradient centrifugation. Naive CXCR3-negative and CXCR3-positive CD8+ T cells were flow-sorted using a FACSAria III. Total RNA was extracted from sorted cells using an RNeasy Mini Kit. Concerning this clonotype itself: The clone's antigen remains unknown.

From the germline V gene, CDR1 is MDHEN and CDR2 is SYDVKM. The CDR3 holds 13 amino acids from the cysteine to the phenylalanine. The DNA sequence is not available. TCRdb shows the sequencer as NextSeq 550. The Human TCR Profiling Kit (MiLaboratory) was used to make UMI-labeled 5' RACE TRB cDNA libraries. The full amount of extracted RNA was used for cDNA synthesis, and the full amount of resulting cDNA was used for PCR amplification. Libraries were prepared in parallel with an identical number of PCR cycles. The paper's data handling went like this. MIGEC and MiXCR extracted about 53,000 +/- 10,000 unique UMI-labeled TRB cDNA molecules per library, requiring at least two reads per UMI. On average, roughly 40,000 +/- 10,000 functional in-frame TRB CDR3 nucleotide clonotypes lacking stop codons were found per library. Diversity metrics, including normalized Shannon-Wiener and Chao1, were computed in VDJtools after downsampling to 5000 UMI-labeled TRB molecules per sample. For the central five CDR3 residues, VDJtools calculated physicochemical properties weighted by clonotype size, namely interaction energy, strength, volume and Kidera factor 4. TCRdb reprocessed the reads; each CDR3 protein sequence makes one entry, and DNA is unavailable. What appears here as the V and J calls and clone size reflects TCRdb's work, not the paper's. The table kept for this sample lists 70,000 to 100,000 distinct CDR3 sequences. The ten largest clonotypes hold 1.7% of the sample.

The chain is assembled from TRBV28 and TRBJ2-7; the D gene TCRdb calls, TRBD1, cannot be checked with no DNA. This clonotype was sampled from a human donor in good health. Some clones in this sample may be carry-over from other donors' samples. The sample comprised naive CXCR3- CD8+ T cells from blood. In light of the paper, this sample's cell subset or site label describes: CD45RO-CCR7+CD27+CD95- naive CD8+ T cells lacking CXCR3 (TNR3-). The CDR3 is CASTLGQPYEQYF.